The 6 T cell receptor beta chains presented below share a single source sample, sequenced in a study of CD8+ T cells in alopecia areata. Treatment here: oral pan-JAK inhibitor, 5-10 mg twice daily. In each case, RNA was isolated and then reverse transcribed into cDNA as the sequencing template. Sequenced by immunoSEQ multiplex PCR; TCRdb stores in-frame clones only, minus some. The table shows some 200,000 clones, with less than 75% occurring only once. The sequencing used CD4+ T cells sorted from blood, collected at week 4, from a patient treated with tofacitinib. These TCRs come from a human donor with alopecia areata.

This clone was seen only a few times. The CDR3 region is CAQGSGQFTEQYF. In nucleotides, the CDR3 is TGTGCCCAGGGGTCGGGACAGTTCACCGAGCAGTACTTC. The chain combines TRBV10-3 with TRBJ2-7; 7 bases agree with TRBD1. V shed 11 bases and J 6 bases; nucleotides not matched to a gene: 13. Germline lookup yields CDR1 ENHRY and CDR2 SYGVKD. The CDR3 is made up of 13 amino acids.

V gene TRBV29-1 combines with J gene TRBJ1-2, with D maybe TRBD1 (5 bases). Germline values: CDR1 SQVTM, CDR2 ANQGSEA. V lost 4 bases to trimming and J lost 3 bases, with 9 bases between them. This CDR3 spans 12 amino acids. CDR3 coding DNA: TGCAGCGTTGCGTGGGGGGACTATGGCTACACCTTC. Amino acids: CSVAWGDYGYTF.

The V and J genes are TRBV9 and TRBJ1-2; 7 bases align to TRBD1. After removal of 6 bases from V and 7 bases from J, the junction contained 9 bases not matched to a gene. Germline CDR1 is SGDLS and CDR2 is YYNGEE. The CDR3 runs to 13 residues. The CDR3 DNA reads as TGTGCCAGCAAAAGAGGGGGCGATTCTGGCTACACCTTC. Amino acid sequence: CASKRGGDSGYTF.

V gene TRBV2 combines with J gene TRBJ1-1; D ambiguous. Trimming removed 6 bases at V and 1 base at J, with 9 bases between. Per the germline V gene, CDR1 is SNHLY and CDR2 is FYNNEI. The length of the CDR3 is 13 residues. The CDR3 protein is CASSVDGNTEAFF. The CDR3 DNA reads TGTGCCAGCAGCGTGGACGGGAACACTGAAGCTTTCTTT.

CDR3 bases: TGTGCCAGCAGCAGACTAGCGGGGGACACAGATACGCAGTATTTT. It yields the protein CASSRLAGDTDTQYF. V usage is TRBV9 and J usage is TRBJ2-3; 12 nucleotides line up with TRBD2. The V and J ends lost 4 bases and 2 bases, in that order; junction bases with no gene match: 2. The CDR3 totals 15 residues. CDR1 is SGDLS, CDR2 YYNGEE, per germline.

V usage is TRBV5-1 and J usage is TRBJ2-7, with D perhaps TRBD1 or TRBD2 (5 bases each). Germline CDR1 reads SGHRS; CDR2 reads YFSETQ. CDR3 length: 14 amino acids. V was clipped by 4 bases and J by 1 base, with 12 bases between them. DNA for the CDR3: TGCGCCAGCAGCCCATCGGGACCATCCTACGAGCAGTACTTC. Its translation is CASSPSGPSYEQYF.